These 6 T cell receptor beta chains came from one sample sequenced in a study of CD8+CD57+ T cells in acquired aplastic anemia. CDR3 and TCR beta VDJ profiling relied on a genomic DNA template. TCRdb called the reads again in MiXCR, with one record for every CDR3 protein. The sample includes about 420,000 distinct CDR3 sequences, around 68% seen only once; the top ten take approximately 4%. The sample was sorted CD4+, CD8+, or CD8+CD57+ T cells (not recorded which) from PBMCs. The receptors here all came from a human donor in good health, serving as a control.

Concerning this clonotype: The CDR3 does not end in the conserved phenylalanine or tryptophan, so this is likely a read error. This rearrangement joins TRBV2 to TRBJ2-1; D unclear. The CDR3 loop spans 13 amino acids. Trimming shortened V by 6 bases and J by 5 bases, and 11 bases separated the two germline ends. Germline CDR1 reads SNHLY; CDR2 reads FYNNEI. DNA for the CDR3: TGTGCCAGCAGCCGCGAGCCAGACAATGAGCAGTTCTTG. Translated: CASSREPDNEQFL.

Notes on this clonotype: Sequence at one end of the junction differs from germline and may be a read error. The rearrangement links TRBV7-2 to TRBJ1-4; D is unresolved. The CDR3 consists of 13 residues. Germline V gene data show CDR1 as SGHTA and CDR2 as FQGNSA. CDR3 sequence reads: CASRLANGEKLLF. The CDR3, as DNA: TGTGCCAGCAGGTTAGCAAACGGGGAAAAACTGTTATTT.

The V call is TRBV7-2, the J call TRBJ2-5; 11 bases agree with TRBD1. Germline CDR1 is SGHTA and CDR2 is FQGNSA. This CDR3 has 17 residues. J was trimmed by 5 bases and V by 5 bases; bases with no gene match: 13. The chain's CDR3 is CASSGGQGARFHETQYF. The CDR3 DNA sequence: TGTGCCAGCAGCGGCGGACAGGGGGCGCGGTTCCACGAGACCCAGTACTTC.

Note on this clonotype: A read error may account for a junction end that differs from germline. The V and J genes are TRBV5-1 and TRBJ2-6, with 15 bases fitting TRBD2. Germline V lookup: CDR1 SGHRS, CDR2 YFSETQ. The CDR3 contains 15 residues. The CDR3 loop is CASVTGLAGGYVLTF. The CDR3, as DNA: TGTGCCAGCGTGACGGGACTAGCGGGGGGCTACGTCCTGACTTTC.

Only one count was recorded for this clonotype. The V call is TRBV5-4, the J call TRBJ1-2; D is unclear. Trimming removed 4 bases from V and 8 bases from J, with 24 bases in between. Germline CDR1 and CDR2: SGHNT and YYREEE (reference sequence). CDR3 size: 16 residues. The chain's CDR3 is CASSPALKGLGEGYTF. The CDR3 nucleotides read TGTGCCAGCAGCCCAGCCCTTAAGGGCCTTGGGGAAGGCTACACCTTC.

This clonotype has a count of ten or more. The chain employs TRBV12-3 or TRBV12-4 and TRBJ1-5; D uncertain. V lost 2 bases and J lost 0, with 8 bases in between. The CDR3 consists of 15 residues. This chain's CDR3 is CASSLSGHSNQPQHF. The CDR3 DNA follows: TGTGCCAGCAGTTTATCGGGCCATAGCAATCAGCCCCAGCATTTT.